This T cell receptor (beta chain) was identified during a study of T-cell memory formation after mild COVID-19 (dated by TCRdb to about 2021). Regarding the study in general: TCR sequence clusters from the two donors were largely donor specific. Longitudinal TCRalpha and TCRbeta repertoire sequencing tracked T-cell clones expanding and contracting after mild COVID-19 in two donors. Two young, previously healthy adult volunteers, one female and one male, were included in the cohort.

This clonotype was seen a few times. The target of this receptor is not known. The input lacks base qualities; no much larger clone sits a single base away. According to the germline V gene (reference sequence), CDR1 reads SEHNR and CDR2 reads FQNEAQ. V and J lose 4 bases and 2 bases, and a span of 21 bases separates them. Measured from the cysteine to the phenylalanine, the CDR3 is 17 residues long. Just the 51-base CDR3 DNA is kept, in frame starting at base 1. Summary of the overall study and its limitations: From day 15 to 85, contracting clones showed balanced CD4/CD8 phenotypes, whereas a second wave of clones that expanded from day 15 to 37 leaned towards CD4+. Contracting CD4+ clones were located mainly in the CM and EM memory subsets, whereas CD8+ clones were found to be enriched in EMRA. Only a couple of mild cases were covered in the study, and larger cohorts including severe cases with pre-infection samples were considered necessary. Some responding clones were detected in pre-infection memory, which suggested that pre-existing cross-reactive memory T cells had joined the SARS-CoV-2 response. The second-wave clones that peaked on day 37 were not confirmed to be SARS-CoV-2 specific.

Ficoll-Paque density gradient centrifugation was the method used to isolate PBMCs. Sequencing relied on an Illumina NovaSeq 6000. TCRalpha and TCRbeta cDNA libraries were built by 5'RACE with constant-segment primers, adding sample barcodes and unique molecular identifiers. RNA was extracted from every sample with Trizol reagent. Library amplification was performed in two PCR steps, and a second sample barcode and Illumina TruSeq adapters were introduced in the second step. The libraries were sequenced on an Illumina NovaSeq using 2 x 150 bp paired-end reads. Under the source paper's analysis protocol: The reads were demultiplexed and collapsed into UMI-guided consensus sequences using migec v1.2.7. With mixcr v2.1.11, UMI consensuses were aligned to TRA and TRB V and J templates and assembled into clonotypes. A clonotype was counted as expanded or contracted only when both edgeR and NoisET called the clonotype significant, with the noise models trained on biological replicates. For edgeR calls, a false discovery rate-adjusted p below 0.01 and a log2 fold-change threshold of 1 were applied. As an exploratory analysis of dynamics, PCA with hierarchical clustering was applied to max-normalized trajectories of the 1000 most abundant clonotypes. The CD4 or CD8 phenotype of responding clones was assigned using the separately sequenced CD4+ and CD8+ repertoires. The public reads were reanalyzed by TCRdb: fastp trimming at Q25, MiXCR alignment, in-frame beta chains only. Each CDR3 protein gets just one entry, which takes the most common genes and DNA from the rows behind it. Here the V and J calls rest on TCRdb's processing, not on the authors' analysis. The sample records about 400,000 distinct CDR3 sequences, roughly a quarter of which are singletons. The leading ten clones occupy around 8.7% of the sample.

Sequencing was performed on PBMCs or a T cell subset sorted from them (not recorded which). The receptor was derived from an adult woman who had mild COVID-19 (a few samples of this study predate the infection). The sample titles of this study are shuffled in the database, so cell type and time point are left out; the donor was told from shared clones. This receptor chain uses TRBV7-9 and TRBJ2-7; the best D guess is TRBD2, with 7 bases matching. The DNA sequence is TGTGCCAGCAGCTGGCCGCGAGAGGGGGGGCTGACCTACGAGCAGTACTTC. It is translated as CASSWPREGGLTYEQYF.